Detailed here is one T cell receptor (beta chain). The antigen remains unidentified. TCRdb passed the reads through MiXCR, listing each CDR3 protein once. The sample yields 750,000 to 900,000 distinct CDR3 sequences, about 28% seen once. This sample was taken from a study of T cell repertoires in cytomegalovirus infection. Study summary: Evidence of both CMV infection and a matching HLA type came from public TCR beta signatures.

V shed 1 base and J shed 2 bases, with 11 bases lying between them. Per germline, CDR1 SGHAT and CDR2 FQNNGV. CDR3 length: 15 amino acids. The chain carries TRBV11-2 and TRBJ2-5; perhaps TRBD2 as D (5 bases). This clonotype was sampled from a human donor in good health (CMV status not recorded). Some clones in this sample may be carry-over from other donors' samples. The sample in question was cultured CD8+ T cells from PBMCs, obtained from culture after CMV antigen stimulation. The CDR3 loop reads CASSLVPGRQETQYF. The DNA for the CDR3 is TGTGCCAGCAGCTTAGTGCCGGGAAGACAAGAGACCCAGTACTTC.